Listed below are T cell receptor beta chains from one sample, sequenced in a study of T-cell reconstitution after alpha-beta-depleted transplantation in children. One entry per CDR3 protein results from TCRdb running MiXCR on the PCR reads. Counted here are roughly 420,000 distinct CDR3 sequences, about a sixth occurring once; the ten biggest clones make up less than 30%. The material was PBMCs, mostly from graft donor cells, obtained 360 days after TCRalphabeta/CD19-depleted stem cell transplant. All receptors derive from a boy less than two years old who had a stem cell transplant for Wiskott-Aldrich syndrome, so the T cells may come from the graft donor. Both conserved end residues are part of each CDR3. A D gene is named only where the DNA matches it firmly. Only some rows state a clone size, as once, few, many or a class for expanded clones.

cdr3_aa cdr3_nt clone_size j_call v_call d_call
CAISRTSGVQETQYF TGTGCCATCAGTCGGACTAGCGGGGTTCAAGAGACCCAGTACTTC - TRBJ2-5 TRBV10-3 TRBD2
CASSLPRTGGYEQYF TGCGCCAGCAGCTTGCCCCGGACAGGGGGATACGAGCAGTACTTC few TRBJ2-7 TRBV5-1 TRBD1
CASSSGGFYYEQYF TGTGCCAGCAGTAGTGGGGGGTTTTACTACGAGCAGTACTTC - TRBJ2-7 TRBV6-1 -
CAIRGWGGRDDTQYF TGTGCCATCAGGGGGTGGGGGGGCCGTGACGATACGCAGTATTTT - TRBJ2-3 TRBV10-3 -
CASSFPTGGRETQYF TGCGCCAGCAGCTTCCCGACAGGGGGAAGAGAGACCCAGTACTTC - TRBJ2-5 TRBV5-1 TRBD1
CASKSRDRVDNEQFF TGTGCCAGCAAAAGCCGGGACAGGGTTGACAATGAGCAGTTCTTC - TRBJ2-1 TRBV27 TRBD1
CASSFSGTLTGELFF TGTGCCAGCAGCTTTAGCGGGACCCTCACCGGGGAGCTGTTTTTT - TRBJ2-2 TRBV7-9 TRBD2
CATSDPLGASGSGEQFF TGTGCCACCAGTGATCCCCTAGGGGCTAGCGGGAGCGGTGAGCAGTTCTTC - TRBJ2-1 TRBV24-1 TRBD2
CASSFSGTSAPGKFF TGTGCCAGCAGCTTCTCCGGGACTAGCGCCCCGGGAAAGTTCTTC - TRBJ2-1 TRBV5-6 TRBD2
CARDTGFKNIQYF TGTGCCAGGGATACAGGGTTCAAAAACATTCAGTACTTC - TRBJ2-4 TRBV28 -
CSVREDNSTDTQYF TGCAGCGTTCGGGAGGACAATAGCACAGATACGCAGTATTTT - TRBJ2-3 TRBV29-1 TRBD2
CASSLGGLTDTQYF TGTGCCAGCAGCTTGGGGGGCCTAACAGATACGCAGTATTTT many TRBJ2-3 TRBV5-4 -
CASSVTQGAVGYEQYF TGTGCCAGCAGCGTTACCCAGGGGGCGGTAGGCTACGAGCAGTACTTC once TRBJ2-7 TRBV9 TRBD1
CASTSGSGTEAFF TGTGCCAGCACCTCAGGGAGTGGCACTGAAGCTTTCTTT few TRBJ1-1 TRBV12-3/TRBV12-4 -
CSVVQGSGNTIYF TGCAGCGTCGTACAGGGATCTGGAAACACCATATATTTT few TRBJ1-3 TRBV29-1 -
CAINSYKGQETQYF TGTGCCATCAACTCCTATAAGGGGCAAGAGACCCAGTACTTC - TRBJ2-5 TRBV10-3 -
CASTRWAKNIQYF TGTGCCAGCACCCGTTGGGCCAAAAACATTCAGTACTTC - TRBJ2-4 TRBV7-9 -
CASSQASVSYNEQFF TGCGCCAGCAGCCAAGCTAGCGTTTCCTACAATGAGCAGTTCTTC - TRBJ2-1 TRBV4-3 -
CASSLGRLDNSPLHF TGCGCCAGCAGCTTGGGAAGGTTGGATAATTCACCCCTCCACTTT few TRBJ1-6 TRBV5-1 -
CASSLVQQKQYF TGTGCCAGCAGCTTAGTTCAACAGAAGCAGTACTTC - TRBJ2-7 TRBV7-2 -
CASSQGVGYTGELFF TGCGCCAGCAGCCAAGGGGTTGGGTACACCGGGGAGCTGTTTTTT - TRBJ2-2 TRBV4-1 -
CASSRKQGSGNTIYF TGTGCCAGCAGCCGTAAACAGGGCTCTGGAAACACCATATATTTT few TRBJ1-3 TRBV12-3/TRBV12-4 -
CASSLGLGGSYEQYF TGTGCCAGCAGCTTAGGCCTGGGGGGCAGCTACGAGCAGTACTTC few TRBJ2-7 TRBV13 -
CASSETGIDYGYTF TGTGCCAGCAGCGAGACAGGGATTGACTATGGCTACACCTTC - TRBJ1-2 TRBV2 TRBD1
CASRGPGQTHSNTGELFF TGCGCCAGCAGGGGCCCGGGACAAACTCACTCGAACACCGGGGAGCTGTTTTTT - TRBJ2-2 TRBV5-1 -
CSAITSGAYNEQFF TGCAGTGCTATTACTAGCGGGGCTTACAATGAGCAGTTCTTC - TRBJ2-1 TRBV20-1 TRBD2
CASSLSGGNQPQHF TGTGCCAGCAGCTTATCAGGGGGCAATCAGCCCCAGCATTTT many TRBJ1-5 TRBV7-6 -
CASERGETQYF TGCGCCAGCGAGAGGGGGGAGACCCAGTACTTC few TRBJ2-5 TRBV4-3 -
CASSFPLVRLSQSDTQYF TGTGCCAGCAGTTTCCCCCTCGTAAGACTAAGCCAGTCAGATACGCAGTATTTT - TRBJ2-3 TRBV28 -
CASSLSGAKETQYF TGTGCCAGCAGCTTGAGTGGCGCCAAAGAGACCCAGTACTTC few TRBJ2-5 TRBV5-6 -
CASSYRLGSQPQHF TGTGCCAGCAGTTACAGATTAGGGAGTCAGCCCCAGCATTTT few TRBJ1-5 TRBV6-5 -
CSATLAVSYQETQYF TGCAGTGCAACTCTGGCGGTCTCCTACCAAGAGACCCAGTACTTC - TRBJ2-5 TRBV20-1 -
CASSYLAGVTDTQYF TGTGCCAGCAGTTACCTAGCGGGAGTCACAGATACGCAGTATTTT - TRBJ2-3 TRBV6-5 TRBD2
CASSLRDGPNWEQYF TGCGCCAGCAGCCTGCGGGACGGCCCCAACTGGGAGCAGTACTTC few TRBJ2-7 TRBV4-3 -
CASSFKGPASQPQHF TGTGCCAGCAGTTTTAAGGGGCCCGCGTCTCAGCCCCAGCATTTT few TRBJ1-5 TRBV12-3/TRBV12-4 -
CSVVNTDTQYF TGCAGCGTTGTGAACACAGATACGCAGTATTTT few TRBJ2-3 TRBV29-1 -
CASSWVGLTDTQYF TGTGCCAGCAGTTGGGTGGGGCTCACAGATACGCAGTATTTT few TRBJ2-3 TRBV28 -
CASSPRPAPGTQYF TGTGCCAGCTCACCACGGCCAGCTCCGGGGACCCAGTACTTC many TRBJ2-5 TRBV18 -
CASSLPGQGGGYTF TGCGCCAGCAGCCTACCGGGACAGGGGGGTGGCTACACCTTC - TRBJ1-2 TRBV5-1 TRBD1
CSVPMRWREPFNEQFF TGCAGCGTTCCGATGAGATGGCGGGAGCCGTTCAATGAGCAGTTCTTC - TRBJ2-1 TRBV29-1 TRBD2
CATTDRGNEQFF TGCGCCACCACGGACAGGGGCAATGAGCAGTTCTTC few TRBJ2-1 TRBV4-1 TRBD1
CASRPLSTGSYEQYF TGTGCCAGCAGACCTCTCTCAACAGGGTCCTACGAGCAGTACTTC few TRBJ2-7 TRBV27 -
CASSFPGPSYNEQFF TGTGCCAGCAGTTTCCCGGGACCCTCCTACAATGAGCAGTTCTTC few TRBJ2-1 TRBV28 -
CASSLNLGGRGEQFF TGTGCCAGCAGTTTAAATCTCGGCGGGAGGGGTGAGCAGTTCTTC few TRBJ2-1 TRBV12-3/TRBV12-4 TRBD2
CASSTPLASPLHF TGTGCCAGCAGTACGCCCCTTGCCTCACCCCTCCACTTT - TRBJ1-6 TRBV28 -
CSARDRVGNGNTIYF TGCAGTGCTAGAGATCGGGTGGGGAACGGAAACACCATATATTTT few TRBJ1-3 TRBV20-1 -
CASELEDEQFF TGTGCCAGCGAACTAGAGGATGAGCAGTTCTTC - TRBJ2-1 TRBV12-3/TRBV12-4 -
CASIRRGGKFTDTQYF TGTGCCAGCATAAGAAGAGGGGGCAAATTCACAGATACGCAGTATTTT few TRBJ2-3 TRBV12-3/TRBV12-4 TRBD1
CSVAQSLAGVYQEQFF TGCAGCGTTGCCCAGTCTTTAGCGGGAGTTTACCAAGAGCAGTTCTTC - TRBJ2-1 TRBV29-1 TRBD2
CSAREGTGNGYTF TGCAGTGCTAGAGAGGGGACAGGGAATGGCTACACCTTC few TRBJ1-2 TRBV20-1 TRBD1